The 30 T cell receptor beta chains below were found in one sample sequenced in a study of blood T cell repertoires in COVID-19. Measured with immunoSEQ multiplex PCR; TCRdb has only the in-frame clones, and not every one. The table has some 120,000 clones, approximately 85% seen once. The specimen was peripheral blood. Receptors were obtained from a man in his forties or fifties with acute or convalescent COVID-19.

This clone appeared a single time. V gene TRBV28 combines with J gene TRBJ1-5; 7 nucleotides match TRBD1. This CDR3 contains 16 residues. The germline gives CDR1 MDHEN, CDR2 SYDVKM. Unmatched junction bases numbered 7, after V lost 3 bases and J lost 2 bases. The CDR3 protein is CASSFVQGKGNQPQHF. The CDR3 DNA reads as TGTGCCAGCAGTTTTGTACAGGGGAAGGGCAATCAGCCCCAGCATTTT.

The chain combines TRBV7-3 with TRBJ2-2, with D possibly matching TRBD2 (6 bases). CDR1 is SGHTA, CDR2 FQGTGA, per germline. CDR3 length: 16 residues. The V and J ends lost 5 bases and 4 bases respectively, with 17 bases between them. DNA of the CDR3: TGTGCCAGCAGCCACCTGGGGGGAGCCACCACCGGGGAGCTGTTTTTT. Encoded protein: CASSHLGGATTGELFF.

This CDR3 is CASSFMPGYEQYF. Here the CDR3 DNA reads TGTGCCAGCAGCTTCATGCCGGGCTACGAGCAGTACTTC. This chain connects TRBV3-1 (or the pseudogene TRBV3-2) to TRBJ2-7; D call uncertain. The germline V gene has CDR1 LGHDT and CDR2 YNNKEL (reference sequence). V shed 5 bases and J shed 3 bases, with 11 bases lying between them. The CDR3 length is 13 residues.

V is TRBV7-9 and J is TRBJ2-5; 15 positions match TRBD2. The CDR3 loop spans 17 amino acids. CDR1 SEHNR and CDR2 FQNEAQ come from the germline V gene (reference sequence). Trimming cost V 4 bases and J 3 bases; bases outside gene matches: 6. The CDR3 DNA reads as TGTGCCAGCAGCTCCGGGACTAGCGGGGGGCTCAAAGAGACCCAGTACTTC. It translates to CASSSGTSGGLKETQYF.

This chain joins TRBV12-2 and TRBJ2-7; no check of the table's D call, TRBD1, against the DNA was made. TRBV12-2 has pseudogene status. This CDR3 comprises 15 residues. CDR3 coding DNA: TGTGCAAGTCGCTTAGTCACAGGGGGCAACAACGAGCAGTACTTC. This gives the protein CASRLVTGGNNEQYF.

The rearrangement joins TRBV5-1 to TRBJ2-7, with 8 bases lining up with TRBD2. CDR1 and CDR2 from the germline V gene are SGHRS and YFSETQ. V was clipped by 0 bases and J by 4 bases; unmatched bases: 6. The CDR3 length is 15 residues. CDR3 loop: CASSLGPGGIYEQYF. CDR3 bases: TGCGCCAGCAGCTTGGGTCCGGGAGGGATATACGAGCAGTACTTC.

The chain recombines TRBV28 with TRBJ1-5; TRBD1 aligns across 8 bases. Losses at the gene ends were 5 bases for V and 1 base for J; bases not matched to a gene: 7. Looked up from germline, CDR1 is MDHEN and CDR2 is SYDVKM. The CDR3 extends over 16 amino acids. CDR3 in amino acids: CASSIDRGGSNQPQHF. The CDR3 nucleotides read TGTGCCAGCAGTATCGACAGGGGAGGCAGCAATCAGCCCCAGCATTTT.

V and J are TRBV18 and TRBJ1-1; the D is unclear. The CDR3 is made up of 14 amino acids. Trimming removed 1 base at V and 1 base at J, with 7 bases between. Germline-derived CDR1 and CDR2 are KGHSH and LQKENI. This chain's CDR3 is CASSPLSGNTEAFF. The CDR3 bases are TGTGCCAGCTCACCACTGTCGGGGAACACTGAAGCTTTCTTT.

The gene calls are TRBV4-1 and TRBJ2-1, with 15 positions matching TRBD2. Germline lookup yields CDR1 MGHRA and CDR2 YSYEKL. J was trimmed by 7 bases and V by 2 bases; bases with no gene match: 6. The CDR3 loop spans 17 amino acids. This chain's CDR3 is CASSQMGTSGGRNEQFF. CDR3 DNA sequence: TGCGCCAGCAGCCAAATGGGGACTAGCGGGGGGAGGAATGAGCAGTTCTTC.

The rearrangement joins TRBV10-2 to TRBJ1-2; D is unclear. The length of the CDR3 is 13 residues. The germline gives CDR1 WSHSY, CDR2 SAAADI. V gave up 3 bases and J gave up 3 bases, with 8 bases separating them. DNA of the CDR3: TGCGCCAGCAGTGATGGCGGGGACTATGGCTACACCTTC. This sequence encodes CASSDGGDYGYTF.

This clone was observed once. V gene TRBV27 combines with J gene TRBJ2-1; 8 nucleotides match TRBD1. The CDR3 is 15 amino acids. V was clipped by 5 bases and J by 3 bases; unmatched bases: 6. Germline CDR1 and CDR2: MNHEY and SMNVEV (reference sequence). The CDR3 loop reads CASSHTGTGYNEQFF. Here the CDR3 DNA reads TGTGCCAGCAGTCACACCGGGACAGGCTACAATGAGCAGTTCTTC.

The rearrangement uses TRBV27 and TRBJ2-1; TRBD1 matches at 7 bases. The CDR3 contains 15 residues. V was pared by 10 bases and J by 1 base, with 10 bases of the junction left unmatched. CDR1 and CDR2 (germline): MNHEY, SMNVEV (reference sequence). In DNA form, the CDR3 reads TGTGCCACCGCTCCCAGGGGGTATTCCTACAATGAGCAGTTCTTC. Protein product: CATAPRGYSYNEQFF.

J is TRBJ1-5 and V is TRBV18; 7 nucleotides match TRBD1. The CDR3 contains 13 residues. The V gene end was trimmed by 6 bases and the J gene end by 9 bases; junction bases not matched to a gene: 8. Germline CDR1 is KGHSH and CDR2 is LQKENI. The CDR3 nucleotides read TGTGCCAGCTCCATGACAGGGATTCGGCCCCAGCATTTT. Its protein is CASSMTGIRPQHF.

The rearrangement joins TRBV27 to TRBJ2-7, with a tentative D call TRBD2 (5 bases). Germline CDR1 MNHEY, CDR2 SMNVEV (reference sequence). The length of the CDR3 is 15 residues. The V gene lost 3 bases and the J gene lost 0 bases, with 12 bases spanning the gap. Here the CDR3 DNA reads TGTGCCAGCAGTTTTGGCCCCGGGGACTCCTACGAGCAGTACTTC. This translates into CASSFGPGDSYEQYF.

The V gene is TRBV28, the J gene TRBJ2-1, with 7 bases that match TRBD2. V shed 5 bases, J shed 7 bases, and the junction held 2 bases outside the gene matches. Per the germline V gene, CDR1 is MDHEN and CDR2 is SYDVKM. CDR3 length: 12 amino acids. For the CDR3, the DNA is TGTGCCAGCAGTCCGGGGGGTAATGAGCAGTTCTTC. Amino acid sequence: CASSPGGNEQFF.

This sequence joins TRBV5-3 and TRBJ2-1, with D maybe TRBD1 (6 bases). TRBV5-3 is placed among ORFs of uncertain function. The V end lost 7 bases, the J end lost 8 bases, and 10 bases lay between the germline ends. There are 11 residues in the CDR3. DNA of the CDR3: TGTGCCAGACCTGAGGGGGATGAGCAGTTCTTC. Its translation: CARPEGDEQFF.

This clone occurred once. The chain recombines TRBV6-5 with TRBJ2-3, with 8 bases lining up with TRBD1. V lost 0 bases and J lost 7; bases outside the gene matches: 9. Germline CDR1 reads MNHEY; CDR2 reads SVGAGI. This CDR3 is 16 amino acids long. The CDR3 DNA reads TGTGCCAGCAGTTACTCGAACCAGGGGGCTTGGTATACGCAGTATTTT. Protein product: CASSYSNQGAWYTQYF.

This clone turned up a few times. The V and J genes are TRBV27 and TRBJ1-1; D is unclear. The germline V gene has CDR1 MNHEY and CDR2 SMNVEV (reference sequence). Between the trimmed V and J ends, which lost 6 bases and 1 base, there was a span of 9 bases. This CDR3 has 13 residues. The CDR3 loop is CASRWQSNTEAFF. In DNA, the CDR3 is TGTGCCAGCAGATGGCAGTCGAACACTGAAGCTTTCTTT.

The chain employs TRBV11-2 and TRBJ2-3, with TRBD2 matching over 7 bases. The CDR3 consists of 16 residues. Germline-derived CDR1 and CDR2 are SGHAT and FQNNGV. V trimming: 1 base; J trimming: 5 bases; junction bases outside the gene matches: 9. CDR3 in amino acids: CASSLGLAVAQDTQYF. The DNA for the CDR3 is TGTGCCAGCAGCTTAGGTCTAGCGGTCGCACAAGATACGCAGTATTTT. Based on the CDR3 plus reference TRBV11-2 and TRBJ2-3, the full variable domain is EAGVAQSPRYKIIEKRQSVAFWCNPISGHATLYWYQQILGQGPKLLIQFQNNGVVDDSQLPKDRFSAERLKGVDSTLKIQPAKLEDSAVYLCASSLGLAVAQDTQYFGPGTRLTVL.

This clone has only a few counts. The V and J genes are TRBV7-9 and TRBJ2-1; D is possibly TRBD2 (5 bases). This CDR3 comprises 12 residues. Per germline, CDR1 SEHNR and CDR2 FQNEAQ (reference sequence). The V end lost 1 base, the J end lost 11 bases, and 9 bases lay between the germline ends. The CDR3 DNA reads TGTGCCAGCAGCTTAGGGGAGCCACAGCAGTTCTTC. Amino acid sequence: CASSLGEPQQFF.

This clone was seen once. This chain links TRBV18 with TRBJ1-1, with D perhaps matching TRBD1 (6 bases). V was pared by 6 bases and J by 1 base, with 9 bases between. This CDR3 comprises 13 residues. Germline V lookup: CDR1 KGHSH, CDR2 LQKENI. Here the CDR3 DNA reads TGTGCCAGCTCGTCGACAGGGAACACTGAAGCTTTCTTT. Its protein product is CASSSTGNTEAFF.

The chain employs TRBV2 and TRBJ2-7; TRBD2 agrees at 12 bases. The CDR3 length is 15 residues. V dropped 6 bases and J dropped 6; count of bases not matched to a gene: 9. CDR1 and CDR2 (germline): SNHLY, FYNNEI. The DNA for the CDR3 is TGTGCCAGCAGCGCGACTAGCGGGAGCTTGCGCGAGCAGTACTTC. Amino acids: CASSATSGSLREQYF.

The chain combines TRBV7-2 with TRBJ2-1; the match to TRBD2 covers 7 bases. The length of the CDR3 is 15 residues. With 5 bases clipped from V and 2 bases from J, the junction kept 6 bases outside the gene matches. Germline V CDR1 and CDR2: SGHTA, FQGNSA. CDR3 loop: CASSALAGAYNEQFF. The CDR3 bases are TGTGCCAGCAGCGCCCTGGCGGGGGCCTACAATGAGCAGTTCTTC. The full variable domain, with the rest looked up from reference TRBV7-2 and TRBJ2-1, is GAGVSQSPSNKVTEKGKDVELRCDPISGHTALYWYRQSLGQGLEFLIYFQGNSAPDKSGLPSDRFSAERTGGSVSTLTIQRTQQEDSAVYLCASSALAGAYNEQFFGPGTRLTVL.

This chain's CDR3 is CASSPPTGGTYEQYF. The CDR3, as DNA: TGTGCCAGCAGCCCCCCAACCGGGGGTACCTACGAGCAGTACTTC. V gene TRBV7-6 combines with J gene TRBJ2-7; a possible D gene is TRBD2 (6 bases). V was clipped by 5 bases and J by 2 bases, with 16 bases between them. The germline CDR1 and CDR2 sequences are SGHVS and FNYEAQ. The CDR3 is 15 amino acids.

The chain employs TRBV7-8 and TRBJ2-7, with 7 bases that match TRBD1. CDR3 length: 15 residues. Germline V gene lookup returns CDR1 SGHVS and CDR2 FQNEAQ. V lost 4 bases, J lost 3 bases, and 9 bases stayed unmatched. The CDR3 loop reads CASSSTGTDFYEQYF. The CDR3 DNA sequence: TGTGCCAGCAGCTCAACCGGGACAGACTTCTACGAGCAGTACTTC.

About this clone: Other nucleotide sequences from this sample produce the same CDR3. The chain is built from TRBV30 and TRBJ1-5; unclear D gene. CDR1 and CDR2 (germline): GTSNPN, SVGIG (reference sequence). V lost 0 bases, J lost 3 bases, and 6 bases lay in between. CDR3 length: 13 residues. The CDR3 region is CAWSVQSNQPQHF. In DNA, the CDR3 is TGTGCCTGGAGTGTACAGTCCAATCAGCCCCAGCATTTT.

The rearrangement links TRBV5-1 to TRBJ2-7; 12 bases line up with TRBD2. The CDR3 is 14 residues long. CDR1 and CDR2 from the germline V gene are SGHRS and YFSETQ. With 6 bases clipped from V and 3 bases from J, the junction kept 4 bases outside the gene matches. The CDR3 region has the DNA TGCGCCAGCACCCTAGCGGGGGGGAACTACGAGCAGTACTTC. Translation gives CASTLAGGNYEQYF.

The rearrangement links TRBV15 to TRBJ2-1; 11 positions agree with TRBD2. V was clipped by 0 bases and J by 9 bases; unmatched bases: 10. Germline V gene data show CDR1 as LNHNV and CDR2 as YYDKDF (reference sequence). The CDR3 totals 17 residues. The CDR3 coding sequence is TGTGCCACCAGCAGAGATCCTTGGCTAGCGGGAGGTAGTGAGCAGTTCTTC. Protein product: CATSRDPWLAGGSEQFF. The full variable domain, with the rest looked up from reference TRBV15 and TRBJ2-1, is DAMVIQNPRYQVTQFGKPVTLSCSQTLNHNVMYWYQQKSSQAPKLLFHYYDKDFNNEADTPDNFQSRRPNTSFCFLDIRSPGLGDTAMYLCATSRDPWLAGGSEQFFGPGTRLTVL.

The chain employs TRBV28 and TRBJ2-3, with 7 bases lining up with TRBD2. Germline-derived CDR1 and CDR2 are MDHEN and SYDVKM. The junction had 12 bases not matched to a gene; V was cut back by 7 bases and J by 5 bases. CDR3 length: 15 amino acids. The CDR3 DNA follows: TGTGCCAGCACCCCTTTGTCTAGCGGCCAAGATACGCAGTATTTT. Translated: CASTPLSSGQDTQYF.

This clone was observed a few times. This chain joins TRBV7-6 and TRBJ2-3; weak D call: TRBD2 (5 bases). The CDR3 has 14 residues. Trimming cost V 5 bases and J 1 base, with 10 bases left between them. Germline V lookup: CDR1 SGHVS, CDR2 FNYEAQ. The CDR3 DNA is TGTGCCAGCAGCGTTAGCGTACGCACAGATACGCAGTATTTT. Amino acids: CASSVSVRTDTQYF.